Below, 20 T cell receptor beta chains from the same sample are listed, as sequenced in a study of blood T cell repertoires in COVID-19 (dated by TCRdb to the early 2020s). The method was the immunoSEQ multiplex PCR assay. As stored in TCRdb, this immuneACCESS dataset retains in-frame rearrangements with V and J assigned. A fraction of the clones does not appear; measured against another copy, unresolved V genes explain less than half of the discrepancy, and the remainder lacks a known reason. Here the sample has some 230,000 clones; around 89% occur a single time. The ten largest clonotypes hold approximately 3.5% of the sample. Specimen: PBMCs or T cells enriched from blood (not recorded which). These receptors originate from a woman in her late teens or twenties in a cohort exposed to, infected with or recovered from COVID-19 (not recorded which).

The chain has TRBV5-4 and TRBJ2-3, with 7 bases lining up with TRBD2. CDR1 SGHNT and CDR2 YYREEE come from the germline V gene (reference sequence). Unmatched junction bases numbered 7, after V lost 1 base and J lost 2 bases. The CDR3 is 16 amino acids. In nucleotides, the CDR3 is TGTGCCAGCAGCTTGAGGACCGGGAGGTCCACAGATACGCAGTATTTT. This translates into CASSLRTGRSTDTQYF.

V is TRBV6-4 and J is TRBJ2-1; 12 bases line up with TRBD2. J gave up 8 bases and V 3 bases, and 8 bases lay outside the gene matches. CDR3 length: 16 amino acids. The germline CDR1 and CDR2 sequences are MRHNA and SNTAGT. CDR3 region: CASSDSGTSGYDEQFF. The CDR3 coding sequence is TGTGCCAGCAGTGATTCAGGGACTAGCGGGTACGATGAGCAGTTCTTC.

The chain recombines TRBV29-1 with TRBJ2-1, with D maybe TRBD1 (5 bases). V dropped 8 bases and J dropped 4 bases, with 6 bases sitting between them. Germline loops: CDR1 SQVTM, CDR2 ANQGSEA. The CDR3 totals 10 residues. The CDR3 loop is CSYRYNEQFF. The CDR3 region has the DNA TGCAGCTACAGGTACAATGAGCAGTTCTTC.

This clone occurred once. The chain links TRBV7-2 to TRBJ1-4, with TRBD1 matching over 7 bases. Germline-derived CDR1 and CDR2 are SGHTA and FQGNSA. V was pared by 3 bases and J by 7 bases, with 5 bases of the junction left unmatched. The CDR3 sequence is 14 residues long. CDR3 DNA sequence: TGTGCCAGCAGCTTCAGACAGGGAGGTGAAAAACTGTTTTTT. This sequence encodes CASSFRQGGEKLFF.

The chain has TRBV5-4 and TRBJ2-7; D might be TRBD2 (5 bases). The germline V gene encodes CDR1 SGHNT and CDR2 YYREEE (reference sequence). The CDR3 is made up of 13 amino acids. Trimming left V 0 bases short and J 7 bases short, with 11 bases between. The DNA for the CDR3 is TGTGCCAGCAGCTTGGCGGGAACGGGTGAGCAGTACTTC. It yields the protein CASSLAGTGEQYF. Supplemented by reference TRBV5-4 and TRBJ2-7, the full variable domain reads ETGVTQSPTHLIKTRGQQVTLRCSSQSGHNTVSWYQQALGQGPQFIFQYYREEENGRGNFPPRFSGLQFPNYSSELNVNALELDDSALYLCASSLAGTGEQYFGPGTRLTVT.

The rearrangement links TRBV9 to TRBJ1-2; D unresolved. Trimming removed 0 bases from V and 2 bases from J, with 5 bases in between. The CDR3 totals 13 residues. Per the germline V gene, CDR1 is SGDLS and CDR2 is YYNGEE. The CDR3 bases are TGTGCCAGCAGCGTAGACGGGAACTATGGCTACACCTTC. This translates into CASSVDGNYGYTF.

The V gene is TRBV5-6, the J gene TRBJ2-7; 9 bases agree with TRBD2. V lost 1 base and J lost 3; bases outside the gene matches: 2. Germline V gene lookup returns CDR1 SGHDT and CDR2 YYEEEE. The CDR3 contains 14 residues. This CDR3 reads CASSLSAGGYEQYF. The CDR3 DNA reads TGTGCCAGCAGCTTGTCAGCGGGAGGCTACGAGCAGTACTTC.

This clone appeared once. This chain links TRBV13 with TRBJ1-6; D unclear. V lost 6 bases, J lost 2 bases, and 11 bases lay in between. In germline, CDR1 is PRHDT, CDR2 FYEKMQ (reference sequence). There are 15 residues in the CDR3. This CDR3 is CASSSGGPYNSPLHF. CDR3 coding DNA: TGTGCCAGCAGTTCGGGAGGACCCTATAATTCACCCCTCCACTTT.

The chain couples TRBV7-3 to TRBJ1-1; D gene ambiguous. This CDR3 has 13 residues. Germline-derived CDR1 and CDR2 are SGHTA and FQGTGA. V was cut by 5 bases and J by 4 bases, with 11 bases left in between. In DNA form, the CDR3 reads TGTGCCAGCAGCCCCGGCGCGGCCACTGAAGCTTTCTTT. This sequence encodes CASSPGAATEAFF.

The chain has TRBV11-3 and TRBJ1-1; a weak D match, TRBD1 (5 bases). Germline lookup yields CDR1 SGHNT and CDR2 YENEEA. There are 16 residues in the CDR3. Deletions cut 5 bases from V and 0 bases from J, with 16 bases between. The CDR3 spells CASSLEEGAMNTEAFF. The CDR3 nucleotides read TGTGCCAGCAGCCTTGAGGAAGGGGCAATGAACACTGAAGCTTTCTTT.

V usage is TRBV10-1 and J usage is TRBJ1-1; perhaps TRBD1 as D (5 bases). V dropped 0 bases and J dropped 9 bases, with 17 bases sitting between them. Germline V gives CDR1 WNHNN, CDR2 SYGVQD (reference sequence). The CDR3 spans 15 residues. For the CDR3, the DNA is TGCGCCAGCAGTGAGTCTCAGCTGGTTGGGGGGAAAGCTTTCTTT. It yields the protein CASSESQLVGGKAFF.

V usage is TRBV5-4 and J usage is TRBJ1-4, with D possibly being TRBD1 (5 bases). This CDR3 is built from 12 residues. The V end lost 4 bases, the J end lost 8 bases, and 9 bases lay between the germline ends. CDR1 is SGHNT and CDR2 is YYREEE in the germline V gene (reference sequence). CDR3 DNA: TGTGCCAGCAGCCAGGGAAACGAAAAACTGTTTTTT. It codes for CASSQGNEKLFF.

V is TRBV11-3 and J is TRBJ2-7; 7 positions agree with TRBD1. CDR3 size: 15 residues. V lost 5 bases, J lost 6 bases, and 13 bases stayed unmatched. CDR1 is SGHNT, CDR2 YENEEA, per germline. CDR3: CASSPARGKAGEQYF. CDR3 DNA sequence: TGTGCCAGCAGCCCGGCCAGGGGGAAGGCGGGCGAGCAGTACTTC.

The CDR3: CASSLNRVTGELFF. The CDR3 DNA reads TGTGCCAGCAGCCTAAACAGGGTTACCGGGGAGCTGTTTTTT. The rearrangement links TRBV3-1 (or the pseudogene TRBV3-2) to TRBJ2-2; perhaps TRBD1 as D (6 bases). Looked up from germline, CDR1 is LGHDT and CDR2 is YNNKEL (reference sequence). CDR3 length: 14 residues. V was trimmed by 4 bases and J by 5 bases, leaving 11 bases between them.

The V call is TRBV6-5, the J call TRBJ2-3; D gene uncertain. This CDR3 is built from 14 residues. The ends were cut back, 6 bases at V and 5 bases at J, with 15 bases in the middle. Per germline, CDR1 MNHEY and CDR2 SVGAGI. CDR3 amino acids: CASRPTHIIDTQYF. CDR3 in DNA: TGTGCCAGCAGGCCGACACACATTATAGATACGCAGTATTTT.

The chain links TRBV5-1 to TRBJ2-3, with D possibly TRBD1 on 6 matching bases. The CDR3 contains 15 residues. Trimming left V 4 bases short and J 0 bases short, with 12 bases between. The germline CDR1 and CDR2 sequences are SGHRS and YFSETQ. The CDR3 nucleotides are TGCGCCAGCAGCCTCGGGACACTTAGCACAGATACGCAGTATTTT. Its protein product is CASSLGTLSTDTQYF.

V usage is TRBV9 and J usage is TRBJ1-2; D remains unclear. Trimming cost V 1 base and J 3 bases, with 13 bases left between them. Germline CDR1 and CDR2: SGDLS and YYNGEE. The length of the CDR3 is 15 residues. The chain's CDR3 is CASSVNRQADYGYTF. CDR3 DNA sequence: TGTGCCAGCAGCGTAAATAGGCAGGCCGACTATGGCTACACCTTC. The complete variable domain, with remaining parts taken from reference TRBV9 and TRBJ1-2, reads DSGVTQTPKHLITATGQRVTLRCSPRSGDLSVYWYQQSLDQGLQFLIQYYNGEERAKGNILERFSAQQFPDLHSELNLSSLELGDSALYFCASSVNRQADYGYTFGSGTRLTVV.

The V call is TRBV27, the J call TRBJ1-2; D not certain. V lost 4 bases and J 1 base, leaving 10 bases between the germline ends. Germline values: CDR1 MNHEY, CDR2 SMNVEV (reference sequence). This CDR3 contains 14 residues. CDR3 region: CASSYQTGNYGYTF. The CDR3 DNA reads TGTGCCAGCAGTTACCAGACGGGTAACTATGGCTACACCTTC.

To note about this clone: Compared with germline, one end of the junction differs, possibly owing to a read error. The chain carries TRBV10-2 and TRBJ2-3, with TRBD2 matching 9 bases. The CDR3 has 16 amino acids. Looked up from germline, CDR1 is WSHSY and CDR2 is SAAADI. CDR3 in DNA: TGCACCAGCAGAGAGGCGGGGGGGCCGATCACAGATACGCAGTATTTT. The encoded protein is CTSREAGGPITDTQYF.

The gene calls are TRBV7-9 and TRBJ2-1; D may be TRBD2 (5 bases). V was shortened by 2 bases and J by 4 bases, with 12 bases between the two germline ends. CDR1 and CDR2 from the germline V gene are SEHNR and FQNEAQ (reference sequence). The CDR3 sequence is 15 residues long. The CDR3 DNA is TGTGCCAGCAGCTTAATGGGGAGTTGGTACAATGAGCAGTTCTTC. Its protein is CASSLMGSWYNEQFF.